A selection of T cell receptor beta chains follows, all from one sample in a study of blood T cell repertoires in COVID-19. The assay was immunoSEQ multiplex PCR, and TCRdb's table has in-frame clones only and misses some. The sample consists of 20,000 to 25,000 clones, 70% to 90% of them appearing once. Sequenced sample: peripheral blood. These receptor sequences come from a man aged 45-65 years with active COVID-19. CDR3s include the opening cysteine and the closing phenylalanine or tryptophan. The D gene is left open where the match is weak. Clone size appears in some rows only: once, few, many, or a class for an expanded clone.

>.|TRBV14|TRBJ1-1|TRBD1
CASSHQTGGAGYTEAFF
TGTGCCAGCAGCCACCAGACAGGGGGCGCGGGTTATACTGAAGCTTTCTTT
>few|TRBV2|TRBJ2-1|TRBD2
CAIRLAGGNEQFF
TGTGCCATCCGACTAGCGGGGGGGAATGAGCAGTTCTTC
>.|TRBV7-2|TRBJ2-1|.
CASSLPDEQFF
TGTGCCAGCAGCTTACCTGATGAGCAGTTCTTC
>.|TRBV16|TRBJ2-5|.
CASSQGEGETQYF
TGTGCCAGCAGCCAAGGAGAGGGAGAGACCCAGTACTTC
>.|TRBV10-3|TRBJ2-4|.
CAIREGEGNIQYF
TGTGCCATCAGGGAGGGGGAGGGAAACATTCAGTACTTC
>.|TRBV19|TRBJ1-5|.
CATQRAGRRNQPQHF
TGTGCCACCCAACGGGCGGGGCGACGGAATCAGCCCCAGCATTTT
>.|TRBV9|TRBJ2-2|.
CASGPYTGELFF
TGTGCCAGCGGGCCGTACACCGGGGAGCTGTTTTTT
>.|TRBV20-1|TRBJ2-7|TRBD1
CSASPPRDRLYEQYF
TGCAGTGCTAGTCCACCTCGGGACAGACTTTACGAGCAGTACTTC
>.|TRBV13|TRBJ2-7|TRBD1
CASSWTGTGVYEQYF
TGTGCCAGCAGCTGGACCGGGACAGGGGTCTACGAGCAGTACTTC
>.|TRBV11-2|TRBJ2-3|TRBD2
CASSSLAGGDTQYF
TGTGCCAGCAGCTCACTAGCGGGGGGTGATACGCAGTATTTT
>once|TRBV5-6|TRBJ1-1|TRBD1
CASSLTGALFSTEAFF
TGTGCCAGCAGCTTGACAGGGGCCTTATTTTCCACTGAAGCTTTCTTT
>.|TRBV7-9|TRBJ1-4|TRBD1
CASSWGQGDGEKLFF
TGTGCCAGCAGCTGGGGACAGGGGGACGGTGAAAAACTGTTTTTT
>.|TRBV11-2|TRBJ2-5|.
CASSLIEGQTQYF
TGTGCCAGCAGCTTAATCGAGGGCCAGACCCAGTACTTC
>.|TRBV7-8|TRBJ2-1|.
CASTRTEGSQNEQFF
TGTGCCAGCACCCGGACGGAGGGCAGTCAGAATGAGCAGTTCTTC
>few|TRBV6-2/TRBV6-3|TRBJ2-7|.
CASSPNRDSAAYEQYF
TGTGCCAGCAGCCCAAACCGGGACTCAGCCGCCTACGAGCAGTACTTC
>few|TRBV6-1|TRBJ2-7|.
CASSEVAGGSRYEQYF
TGTGCCAGCAGTGAAGTGGCAGGAGGTTCTCGCTACGAGCAGTACTTC
>.|TRBV7-9|TRBJ1-1|TRBD1
CASSSLAGGFTEAFF
TGTGCCAGCAGCTCCCTCGCAGGGGGCTTTACTGAAGCTTTCTTT
>.|TRBV4-1|TRBJ2-3|.
CASSRGSTDTQYF
TGCGCCAGCAGCAGGGGGAGCACAGATACGCAGTATTTT
>.|TRBV7-9|TRBJ1-1|TRBD1
CASSPSLPGQIEAFF
TGTGCCAGCAGCCCAAGCTTGCCGGGACAGATAGAAGCTTTCTTT
>few|TRBV4-1|TRBJ1-2|TRBD1
CASSQADRGYGYTF
TGCGCCAGCAGCCAAGCCGACAGGGGCTATGGCTACACCTTC
>few|TRBV12-5|TRBJ2-7|.
CASGSRGEQYF
TGTGCTAGTGGTTCAAGAGGCGAGCAGTACTTC
>once|TRBV5-4|TRBJ2-7|TRBD1
CASSLEGQGSYEQYF
TGTGCCAGCAGCTTGGAGGGACAGGGCTCCTACGAGCAGTACTTC
>.|TRBV4-1|TRBJ1-5|.
CASSRGGLQPQHF
TGCGCCAGCAGCCGGGGGGGGCTTCAGCCCCAGCATTTT
>.|TRBV2|TRBJ1-5|TRBD1
CASSGDRGSNQPQHF
TGTGCCAGCAGTGGGGACAGGGGGAGCAATCAGCCCCAGCATTTT
>.|TRBV2|TRBJ2-3|.
CATVGQEWGPGTDTQYF
TGTGCCACCGTAGGCCAGGAATGGGGGCCGGGCACAGATACGCAGTATTTT
>.|TRBV5-5|TRBJ1-1|.
CASGHRGNTEAFF
TGTGCCAGCGGTCACAGAGGGAACACCGAAGCTTTCTTT
>once|TRBV5-6|TRBJ2-3|.
CASSLAVAGWGTDTQYF
TGTGCCAGCAGCTTGGCGGTTGCGGGGTGGGGCACAGATACGCAGTATTTT
>.|TRBV4-1|TRBJ2-4|.
CASSQEGLGNIQYF
TGCGCCAGCAGCCAAGAGGGCCTCGGAAACATTCAGTACTTC
>.|TRBV11-2|TRBJ1-6|TRBD1
CASSPGYTGGWYNSPLHF
TGTGCCAGCAGCCCCGGATATACAGGGGGTTGGTATAATTCACCCCTCCACTTT
>.|TRBV9|TRBJ1-2|TRBD1
CASSVEGGAGYTF
TGTGCCAGCAGCGTAGAAGGGGGCGCTGGCTACACCTTC
>.|TRBV18|TRBJ1-2|.
CASSQSSPYGYTF
TGTGCCAGCTCACAATCTAGTCCCTATGGCTACACCTTC
>.|TRBV12-3/TRBV12-4|TRBJ1-2|.
CASSFGYGYTF
TGTGCCAGCAGTTTCGGCTATGGCTACACCTTC
>.|TRBV4-1|TRBJ1-4|.
CASSHGEGTNEKLFF
TGCGCCAGCAGCCACGGGGAGGGAACTAATGAAAAACTGTTTTTT
>few|TRBV3-1/TRBV3-2|TRBJ2-7|.
CASSQEVRSTYEQYF
TGTGCCAGCAGCCAAGAAGTCAGGTCGACCTACGAGCAGTACTTC
>.|TRBV7-9|TRBJ1-5|.
CASSLGTTGLGNQPQHF
TGTGCCAGCAGCTTGGGGACCACAGGGTTAGGGAATCAGCCCCAGCATTTT
>few|TRBV29-1|TRBJ2-1|.
CSAGMGQPYNEQFF
TGCAGCGCTGGAATGGGCCAGCCCTACAATGAGCAGTTCTTC
>.|TRBV11-1|TRBJ2-7|TRBD1
CASSRQGEYSYEQYF
TGTGCCAGCAGCCGACAGGGTGAATACTCCTACGAGCAGTACTTC
>.|TRBV7-8|TRBJ2-7|.
CASSLVRVEQYF
TGTGCCAGCAGCTTAGTGAGGGTCGAGCAGTACTTC
>.|TRBV14|TRBJ2-5|.
CASSQDLVKETQYF
TGTGCCAGCAGCCAAGATTTAGTTAAAGAGACCCAGTACTTC
>.|TRBV4-1|TRBJ2-7|.
CASSHRTAYEQYF
TGCGCCAGCAGCCACCGGACAGCTTACGAGCAGTACTTC
>.|TRBV11-2|TRBJ2-1|.
CASSSSRYNEQFF
TGTGCCAGCAGCTCATCGAGATACAATGAGCAGTTCTTC
>.|TRBV7-2|TRBJ2-7|TRBD2
CASSLEGHRGGSEQYF
TGTGCCAGCAGCTTAGAGGGACACCGGGGGGGTAGCGAGCAGTACTTC
>.|TRBV18|TRBJ2-7|.
CASSQRAGLGEQYF
TGTGCCAGCTCACAACGGGCAGGGCTCGGCGAGCAGTACTTC
>.|TRBV19|TRBJ2-1|TRBD1
CASSRNRGRLGYNEQFF
TGTGCCAGTAGTAGGAACAGGGGGCGGTTGGGGTACAATGAGCAGTTCTTC
>few|TRBV2|TRBJ1-5|.
CASSLGREPQHF
TGTGCCAGCAGTCTCGGGCGGGAGCCCCAGCATTTT
>few|TRBV11-2|TRBJ2-7|.
CASSPLFHQGRAPYEQYF
TGTGCCAGCAGCCCCTTGTTCCATCAGGGGAGGGCTCCCTACGAGCAGTACTTC
>few|TRBV9|TRBJ1-6|.
CASSAGGQRGNSPLHF
TGTGCCAGCAGCGCGGGGGGGCAGAGGGGTAATTCACCCCTCCACTTT
>.|TRBV2|TRBJ2-5|.
CATRRDGEETQYF
TGTGCCACCCGGAGGGACGGGGAAGAGACCCAGTACTTC
>once|TRBV5-5|TRBJ1-3|.
CASSLFPGIDSGNTIYF
TGTGCCAGCAGCTTGTTTCCAGGGATAGATTCAGGAAACACCATATATTTT
>.|TRBV18|TRBJ2-1|TRBD2
CASASGGADSYNEQFF
TGTGCCAGCGCCAGCGGGGGGGCCGATTCCTACAATGAGCAGTTCTTC
>.|TRBV27|TRBJ2-3|TRBD2
CASTTSGGAWDTQYF
TGTGCCAGCACGACTAGCGGGGGGGCATGGGATACGCAGTATTTT
>.|TRBV5-1|TRBJ2-6|TRBD2
CASSLTAGGHISSGANVLTF
TGCGCCAGCAGCTTGACAGCGGGGGGGCATATCTCCTCCGGGGCCAACGTCCTGACTTTC
>.|TRBV15|TRBJ1-2|.
CATSRVGDNYGYTF
TGTGCCACCAGCAGAGTCGGGGATAACTATGGCTACACCTTC
>.|TRBV6-5|TRBJ1-1|TRBD1
CASRNPGQGVTEAFF
TGTGCCAGCAGAAATCCGGGACAGGGGGTCACTGAAGCTTTCTTT
>.|TRBV7-9|TRBJ2-5|TRBD2
CASSLEIAGEETQYF
TGTGCCAGCAGCTTAGAGATAGCGGGGGAAGAGACCCAGTACTTC
>.|TRBV30|TRBJ1-2|TRBD1
CAWSVVGTGNYGYTF
TGTGCCTGGAGTGTCGTTGGGACAGGGAACTATGGCTACACCTTC
>.|TRBV10-1|TRBJ2-7|.
CASSEGAGNEQYF
TGCGCCAGCAGTGAGGGGGCAGGGAACGAGCAGTACTTC
>once|TRBV9|TRBJ1-6|.
CASTRGLISSYNSPLHF
TGTGCCAGCACAAGGGGCTTGATAAGCTCCTATAATTCACCCCTCCACTTT